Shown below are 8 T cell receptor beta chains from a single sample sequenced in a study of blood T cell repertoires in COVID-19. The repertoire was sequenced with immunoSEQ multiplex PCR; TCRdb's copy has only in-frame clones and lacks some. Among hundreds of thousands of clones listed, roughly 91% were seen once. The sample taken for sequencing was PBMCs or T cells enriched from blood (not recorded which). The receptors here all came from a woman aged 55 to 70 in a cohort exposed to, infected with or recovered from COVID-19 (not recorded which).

The CDR3 DNA reads as TGTGCCAGCAGTTACCAGCGCGGGGACTATGGCTACACCTTC. Residues: CASSYQRGDYGYTF. The gene calls are TRBV6-5 and TRBJ1-2, with unresolved D. V lost 2 bases and J 3 bases, leaving 10 bases between the germline ends. Germline CDR1 is MNHEY and CDR2 is SVGAGI. This CDR3 is 14 amino acids long.

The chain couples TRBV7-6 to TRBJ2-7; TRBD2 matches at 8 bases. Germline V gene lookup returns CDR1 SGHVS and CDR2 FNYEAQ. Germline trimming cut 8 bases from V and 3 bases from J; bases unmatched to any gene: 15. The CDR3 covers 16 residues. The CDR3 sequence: CASGPMMREAGYEQYF. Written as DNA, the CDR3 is TGTGCCAGCGGGCCCATGATGCGGGAGGCCGGCTACGAGCAGTACTTC.

CDR3 DNA: TGTGCCAGCAGACCGGGACTCCTACGTCAGCCCCAGCATTTT. Translated: CASRPGLLRQPQHF. The chain joins TRBV6-5 to TRBJ1-5, with D possibly matching TRBD1 (5 bases). This CDR3 region has 14 residues. Trimming removed 6 bases from V and 6 bases from J, with 15 bases in between. Germline V CDR1 and CDR2: MNHEY, SVGAGI.

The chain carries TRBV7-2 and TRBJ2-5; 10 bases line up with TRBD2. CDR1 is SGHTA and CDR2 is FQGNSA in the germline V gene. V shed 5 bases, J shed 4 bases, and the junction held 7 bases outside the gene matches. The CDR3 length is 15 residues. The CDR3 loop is CASSPPGLARETQYF. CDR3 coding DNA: TGTGCCAGCAGCCCACCGGGACTAGCGAGAGAGACCCAGTACTTC.

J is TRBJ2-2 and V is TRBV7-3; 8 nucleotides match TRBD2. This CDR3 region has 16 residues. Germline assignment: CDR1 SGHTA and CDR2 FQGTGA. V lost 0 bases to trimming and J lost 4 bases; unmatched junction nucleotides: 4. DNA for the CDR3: TGTGCCAGCAGCTTAACGACGGCGGGAGGCACCGGGGAGCTGTTTTTT. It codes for CASSLTTAGGTGELFF.

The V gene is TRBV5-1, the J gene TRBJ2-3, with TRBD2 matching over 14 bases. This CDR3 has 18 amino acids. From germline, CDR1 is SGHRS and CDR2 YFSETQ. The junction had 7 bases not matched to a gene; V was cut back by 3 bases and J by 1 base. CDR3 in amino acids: CASSSGLAGVGGTDTQYF. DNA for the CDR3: TGCGCCAGCAGCTCGGGACTAGCGGGAGTAGGGGGCACAGATACGCAGTATTTT. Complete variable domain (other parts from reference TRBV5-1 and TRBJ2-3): KAGVTQTPRYLIKTRGQQVTLSCSPISGHRSVSWYQQTPGQGLQFLFEYFSETQRNKGNFPGRFSGRQFSNSRSEMNVSTLELGDSALYLCASSSGLAGVGGTDTQYFGPGTRLTVL.

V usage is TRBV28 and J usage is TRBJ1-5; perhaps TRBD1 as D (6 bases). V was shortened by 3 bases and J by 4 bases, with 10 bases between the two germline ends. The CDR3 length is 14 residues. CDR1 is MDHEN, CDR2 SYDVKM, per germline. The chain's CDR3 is CASSFPDRNQPQHF. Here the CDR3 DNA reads TGTGCCAGCAGTTTTCCGGACAGAAATCAGCCCCAGCATTTT.

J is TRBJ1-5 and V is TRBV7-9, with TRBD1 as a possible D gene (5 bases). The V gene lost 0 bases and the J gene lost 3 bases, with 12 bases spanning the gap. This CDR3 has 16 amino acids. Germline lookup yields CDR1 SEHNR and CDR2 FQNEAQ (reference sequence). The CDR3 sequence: CASSLASNGANQPQHF. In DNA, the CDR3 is TGTGCCAGCAGCTTAGCGAGTAATGGGGCCAATCAGCCCCAGCATTTT.